One sample yielded the 6 T cell receptor beta chains listed below, sequenced in a study of T cells in Graves' hyperthyroidism and ophthalmopathy. Amplification targeted TCR beta CDR3 regions from RNA transcripts. The HTBI primer set served for first-round RT-PCR of the TCR CDR3. Via MiXCR, TCRdb re-called the multiplex PCR reads, giving one row per CDR3 protein. Here the sample spans about half a million distinct CDR3 sequences, 15% to 20% being singletons. The sequenced material came from blood. The receptors shown here come from a woman younger than 45 with Graves' ophthalmopathy.

This rearrangement joins TRBV12-3 or TRBV12-4 to TRBJ1-1; D remains unclear. Trimming shortened V by 3 bases and J by 5 bases, and 13 bases separated the two germline ends. This CDR3 spans 14 amino acids. CDR3 in DNA: TGTGCCAGCAGTTTGGGCAGCCCTACTACTGAAGCTTTCTTT. Translation: CASSLGSPTTEAFF.

This clonotype was counted many times. This chain links TRBV20-1 with TRBJ2-7; 13 nucleotides agree with TRBD2. Unmatched junction bases numbered 8, after V lost 6 bases and J lost 0 bases. Germline V gives CDR1 DFQATT, CDR2 SNEGSKA (reference sequence). The CDR3 runs to 16 residues. CDR3 sequence (DNA): TGCAGTGCGCTGGCGACTAGCGGGAGGAGCTCCTACGAGCAGTACTTC. As protein: CSALATSGRSSYEQYF.

This clonotype was detected only a few times. The V call is TRBV7-8, the J call TRBJ2-2, with TRBD1 as a possible D gene (5 bases). CDR1 is SGHVS, CDR2 FQNEAQ, per germline. CDR3 length equals 14 residues. V was trimmed by 5 bases and J by 6 bases, leaving 13 bases between them. CDR3 coding DNA: TGTGCCAGCAGCCCTTCCACGACAGCCGGGGAGCTGTTTTTT. This codes for CASSPSTTAGELFF.

With regard to this clonotype: An end of the junction does not agree with germline; a read error may underlie this. The rearrangement links TRBV6-5 to TRBJ2-7; D is possibly TRBD1 or TRBD2 (6 bases each). From germline, CDR1 is MNHEY and CDR2 SVGAGI. CDR3 length: 15 amino acids. CDR3 amino acids: CTSSYDPGEEYEQYF. DNA for the CDR3: TGTACCAGCAGTTACGATCCAGGGGAGGAGTACGAGCAGTACTTC.

This clonotype occurred many times. CDR3 sequence (DNA): TGTGCCAGCAGTATGGCGTCTTGGGGGAGGGCCAACGAGCAGTACTTC. Protein product: CASSMASWGRANEQYF. The rearrangement joins TRBV6-1 to TRBJ2-7, with TRBD2 identical over 7 bases. The CDR3 has 16 amino acids. Germline V gene lookup returns CDR1 MNHNS and CDR2 SASEGT. After removal of 5 bases from V and 5 bases from J, the junction contained 15 bases not matched to a gene.

The table lists this clonotype with many counts. This chain joins TRBV3-1 and TRBJ2-3, with 9 bases aligning to TRBD1. J gave up 5 bases and V 7 bases, and 4 bases lay outside the gene matches. The CDR3 extends over 13 amino acids. Germline values: CDR1 LGHDT, CDR2 YNNKEL (reference sequence). DNA of the CDR3: TGTGCCAGCACAAGGACAGGGGAAGATACGCAGTATTTT. Its translation: CASTRTGEDTQYF.